The 27 T cell receptor beta chains below were found in one sample sequenced in a study of shared clonotypes between healthy human individuals. Assay used: immunoSEQ multiplex PCR; TCRdb lists only in-frame clones, some missing. The sample has approximately 980,000 clones, about three quarters seen once. Sequenced material: memory CD4+ T cells sorted from blood. The sample's subset: CD45RA-negative fraction. These receptors came from a young man in good health.

The gene calls are TRBV2 and TRBJ2-7, with a weak D call TRBD2 (6 bases). The V end was cut by 6 bases, the J end by 4 bases, with 19 bases between. The CDR3 has 15 amino acids. From germline, CDR1 is SNHLY and CDR2 FYNNEI. The DNA of the CDR3 is TGTGCCAGCAGGGGGACTTTAGTGGGCAATTACGAGCAGTACTTC. Protein sequence: CASRGTLVGNYEQYF.

This chain joins TRBV11-3 and TRBJ2-1; perhaps TRBD2 as D (6 bases). Trimming stripped 1 base from V and 4 bases from J, with 11 bases between. Germline values: CDR1 SGHNT, CDR2 YENEEA. The CDR3 totals 15 residues. The CDR3 bases are TGTGCCAGCAGCTTAGTAGGTAGCGGTTACAATGAGCAGTTCTTC. Protein product: CASSLVGSGYNEQFF.

This clone was counted ten times or more. This rearrangement joins TRBV5-6 to TRBJ2-7; D gene ambiguous. V was clipped by 4 bases and J by 3 bases, with 14 bases between them. The CDR3 is made up of 14 amino acids. Per the germline V gene, CDR1 is SGHDT and CDR2 is YYEEEE. The CDR3 DNA is TGTGCCAGCAGCCGTTGGAAGGAACACTACGAGCAGTACTTC. Protein: CASSRWKEHYEQYF.

The chain has TRBV19 and TRBJ1-2; the match to TRBD1 covers 8 bases. CDR3 length equals 13 residues. The germline gives CDR1 LNHDA, CDR2 SQIVND (reference sequence). V was clipped by 5 bases and J by 8 bases; unmatched bases: 7. The CDR3 is CASSVQGGAGYTF. CDR3 DNA: TGTGCCAGTAGTGTACAGGGGGGCGCGGGCTACACCTTC.

The genes are TRBV5-1 and TRBJ1-6; D is unclear. Germline V gives CDR1 SGHRS, CDR2 YFSETQ. The length of the CDR3 is 15 residues. The V end lost 5 bases, the J end lost 7 bases, and 16 bases lay between the germline ends. The CDR3 bases are TGCGCCAGCAGTCCCGACACGGCGGGGAATTCACCCCTCCACTTT. It yields the protein CASSPDTAGNSPLHF.

The chain links TRBV7-6 to TRBJ1-6; TRBD1 matches at 7 bases. V dropped 6 bases and J dropped 5; count of bases not matched to a gene: 4. CDR3 length: 14 amino acids. Germline V CDR1 and CDR2: SGHVS, FNYEAQ. The CDR3 spells CASRAGTDNSPLHF. The CDR3, as DNA: TGTGCCAGCAGGGCCGGGACAGATAATTCACCCCTCCACTTT.

The CDR3 reads CASSPVGVRGGEQFF. CDR3 sequence (DNA): TGTGCCAGCAGCCCTGTTGGCGTGCGGGGAGGTGAGCAGTTCTTC. The chain links TRBV7-9 to TRBJ2-1, with a possible D match to TRBD2 (6 bases). The CDR3 extends over 15 amino acids. Between the trimmed V and J ends, which lost 5 bases and 9 bases, there was a span of 20 bases. CDR1 and CDR2 from the germline V gene are SEHNR and FQNEAQ (reference sequence).

The chain has TRBV2 and TRBJ1-5; D gene unclear. The V end was cut by 2 bases, the J end by 3 bases, with 8 bases between. CDR3 size: 14 residues. Germline V gene sequence: CDR1 SNHLY, CDR2 FYNNEI. CDR3 amino acids: CASSETALNQPQHF. CDR3 DNA: TGTGCCAGCAGTGAAACAGCGCTCAATCAGCCCCAGCATTTT.

J is TRBJ2-3 and V is TRBV2; 10 nucleotides match TRBD2. CDR1 is SNHLY, CDR2 FYNNEI, per germline. V trimming: 3 bases; J trimming: 2 bases; junction bases outside the gene matches: 8. The CDR3 is 17 amino acids. The DNA of the CDR3 is TGTGCCAGCAGTGACCCCCTAGCGGGGGCCTTCACAGATACGCAGTATTTT. It encodes CASSDPLAGAFTDTQYF.

This clone occurred a few times. The chain couples TRBV6-1 to TRBJ2-5; D not resolved. With 6 bases removed from V and 0 bases from J, the gap between germline ends came to 14 bases. CDR1 MNHNS and CDR2 SASEGT come from the germline V gene. The CDR3 length is 15 residues. The CDR3 region has the DNA TGTGCCAGCAGGGGATACCGGACGGACCAAGAGACCCAGTACTTC. This translates into CASRGYRTDQETQYF.

The chain employs TRBV29-1 and TRBJ1-2; 10 bases are a match to TRBD1. The J segment lost 0 bases and the V segment lost 3 bases, leaving 13 bases of the junction unmatched. CDR3 length equals 18 residues. Per the germline V gene, CDR1 is SQVTM and CDR2 is ANQGSEA. CDR3 protein: CSVDRTGGTAVTNYGYTF. DNA for the CDR3: TGCAGCGTTGATCGGACAGGGGGAACCGCTGTGACTAACTATGGCTACACCTTC. Based on the CDR3 plus reference TRBV29-1 and TRBJ1-2, the full variable domain is SAVISQKPSRDICQRGTSLTIQCQVDSQVTMMFWYRQQPGQSLTLIATANQGSEATYESGFVIDKFPISRPNLTFSTLTVSNMSPEDSSIYLCSVDRTGGTAVTNYGYTFGSGTRLTVV.

The V and J genes are TRBV4-3 and TRBJ2-7; TRBD1 matches 9 bases. J lost 2 bases, V lost 4 bases, and 3 bases had no gene match. Germline V gene data show CDR1 as LGHNA and CDR2 as YSLEER. The CDR3 extends over 14 amino acids. The CDR3 DNA follows: TGCGCCAGCAGCCCTCACAGGGGGCCCTACGAGCAGTACTTC. Its translation is CASSPHRGPYEQYF.

The chain links TRBV2 to TRBJ2-5, with 8 positions matching TRBD1. With V trimmed by 8 bases and J by 2 bases, 16 bases remained unmatched. The CDR3 has 17 residues. CDR1 is SNHLY, CDR2 FYNNEI, per germline. The CDR3 protein is CASSRRGAQGVQETQYF. As DNA, the CDR3 is TGTGCCAGCTCCCGAAGGGGGGCACAGGGGGTTCAAGAGACCCAGTACTTC.

The V call is TRBV5-1, the J call TRBJ1-3; D remains unclear. The CDR3 sequence is 14 residues long. V gave up 4 bases and J gave up 0 bases, with 8 bases separating them. The germline gives CDR1 SGHRS, CDR2 YFSETQ. CDR3 in DNA: TGCGCCAGCAGCACCGGGTCCTCTGGAAACACCATATATTTT. This encodes CASSTGSSGNTIYF.

The gene calls are TRBV28 and TRBJ2-7; TRBD2 matches at 8 bases. This CDR3 comprises 15 residues. The germline gives CDR1 MDHEN, CDR2 SYDVKM. V shed 6 bases and J 4 bases; nucleotides not matched to a gene: 11. As DNA, the CDR3 is TGTGCCAGCAGCCAAGGACTAGCCGGGCAGTACGAGCAGTACTTC. It translates to CASSQGLAGQYEQYF.

In its sample, this clone was seen once. This rearrangement joins TRBV30 to TRBJ2-7, with no clear D. Looked up from germline, CDR1 is GTSNPN and CDR2 is SVGIG (reference sequence). The CDR3 has 12 residues. V lost 2 bases and J 6 bases, leaving 11 bases between the germline ends. CDR3 protein: CAWSKTMIEQYF. CDR3 nucleotides: TGTGCCTGGAGTAAGACGATGATCGAGCAGTACTTC.

The DNA for the CDR3 is TGCGCCAGCAGCTTGGCCCCCAGAGGGGGGGGCACAGATACGCAGTATTTT. Encoded protein: CASSLAPRGGGTDTQYF. The V call is TRBV5-1, the J call TRBJ2-3, with a possible D match to TRBD2 (7 bases). The CDR3 consists of 17 residues. With 0 bases removed from V and 1 base from J, the gap between germline ends came to 15 bases. Germline V gene sequence: CDR1 SGHRS, CDR2 YFSETQ.

The chain uses TRBV27 and TRBJ2-7, with 11 positions matching TRBD2. CDR1 is MNHEY, CDR2 SMNVEV, per germline (reference sequence). J gave up 0 bases and V 5 bases, and 6 bases lay outside the gene matches. The CDR3 length is 16 residues. The CDR3 is CASSADGTSGSYEQYF. CDR3 nucleotides: TGTGCCAGCAGTGCCGATGGGACTAGCGGCTCCTACGAGCAGTACTTC.

The rearrangement joins TRBV5-1 to TRBJ2-2, with D tentatively TRBD1 (5 bases). V shed 0 bases and J shed 0 bases, with 12 bases lying between them. The CDR3 consists of 17 residues. Germline assignment: CDR1 SGHRS and CDR2 YFSETQ. CDR3 nucleotides: TGCGCCAGCAGCTTGGGGCAGGGCTACCCGAACACCGGGGAGCTGTTTTTT. This codes for CASSLGQGYPNTGELFF. Full variable domain (rest looked up from reference TRBV5-1 and TRBJ2-2): KAGVTQTPRYLIKTRGQQVTLSCSPISGHRSVSWYQQTPGQGLQFLFEYFSETQRNKGNFPGRFSGRQFSNSRSEMNVSTLELGDSALYLCASSLGQGYPNTGELFFGEGSRLTVL.

This clone has just one count. The V gene is TRBV30, the J gene TRBJ1-4, with TRBD1 matching 8 bases. There are 14 residues in the CDR3. The J segment lost 5 bases and the V segment lost 3 bases, leaving 5 bases of the junction unmatched. The germline V gene encodes CDR1 GTSNPN and CDR2 SVGIG (reference sequence). The CDR3: CAWRAGGLNEKLFF. The CDR3 DNA is TGTGCCTGGAGGGCAGGGGGCCTGAATGAAAAACTGTTTTTT.

The table lists this clone with a few counts. CDR3 protein: CARSQGSTGELFF. The CDR3 region has the DNA TGTGCCCGCAGTCAGGGGAGCACCGGGGAGCTGTTTTTT. The gene calls are TRBV30 and TRBJ2-2; weak D call: TRBD1 (6 bases). Germline CDR1 is GTSNPN and CDR2 is SVGIG (reference sequence). CDR3 size: 13 residues. The ends were cut back, 8 bases at V and 4 bases at J, with 14 bases in the middle. The full variable domain, its missing parts supplied by reference TRBV30 and TRBJ2-2, is SQTIHQWPATLVQPVGSPLSLECTVEGTSNPNLYWYRQAAGRGLQLLFYSVGIGQISSEVPQNLSASRPQDRQFILSSKKLLLSDSGFYLCARSQGSTGELFFGEGSRLTVL.

The rearrangement uses TRBV5-5 and TRBJ1-5, with 8 bases that match TRBD1. V lost 0 bases and J lost 6; bases outside the gene matches: 8. CDR3 length equals 16 residues. Germline V gives CDR1 SGHKS, CDR2 YYEKEE (reference sequence). The CDR3 loop reads CASSLANSGGGQPQHF. In DNA, the CDR3 is TGTGCCAGCAGCTTGGCAAACTCAGGGGGCGGTCAGCCCCAGCATTTT.

The chain employs TRBV5-6 and TRBJ2-2; D remains unclear. Per the germline V gene, CDR1 is SGHDT and CDR2 is YYEEEE. V was shortened by 4 bases and J by 5 bases, with 3 bases between the two germline ends. The CDR3 contains 11 residues. The CDR3, as DNA: TGTGCCAGCAGCAAGACCGGGGAGCTGTTTTTT. Amino acids: CASSKTGELFF.

This sequence joins TRBV6-1 and TRBJ2-3; the D gene is possibly TRBD1 (6 bases). This CDR3 is 15 amino acids long. The V end lost 2 bases, the J end lost 3 bases, and 12 bases lay between the germline ends. Germline V gene lookup returns CDR1 MNHNS and CDR2 SASEGT. The CDR3 is CASSEMGARTDTQYF. The DNA of the CDR3 is TGTGCCAGCAGTGAAATGGGGGCGCGGACAGATACGCAGTATTTT.

The genes are TRBV30 and TRBJ1-3; 9 bases agree with TRBD1. The V gene's germline CDR1 is GTSNPN and CDR2 SVGIG (reference sequence). Trimming removed 1 base from V and 15 bases from J; junction bases left unmatched: 10. This CDR3 is 13 amino acids long. The CDR3 is CAWSALDGTGKYF. As DNA, the CDR3 is TGTGCCTGGAGTGCCCTAGATGGGACAGGGAAATATTTT.

The rearrangement uses TRBV5-1 and TRBJ1-5; 7 positions match TRBD1. Germline CDR1 and CDR2: SGHRS and YFSETQ. The CDR3 covers 15 residues. The trim removed 0 bases at V and 5 bases at J, leaving 5 bases unmatched. CDR3 residues: CASSLAGQEYQPQHF. As DNA, the CDR3 is TGCGCCAGCAGCTTGGCAGGACAGGAATATCAGCCCCAGCATTTT.

This clone occurred a few times. The chain combines TRBV7-6 with TRBJ1-1; no clear D. The CDR3 sequence is 13 residues long. The V and J ends lost 2 bases and 4 bases respectively, with 8 bases between them. Germline CDR1 SGHVS, CDR2 FNYEAQ. CDR3 in amino acids: CASSLYQGTEAFF. For the CDR3, the DNA is TGTGCCAGCAGCTTATATCAAGGCACTGAAGCTTTCTTT.